This TCR beta chain was captured by sequencing in a study of control samples from healthy donors and cancer patients. Sequencing was performed with immunoSEQ multiplex PCR; in TCRdb, only in-frame clones are kept and a portion is missing. In the table there are about 120,000 clones, around 89% of which are singletons. The origin of this receptor is a woman aged 70-85 years in good health. The sequencing input was blood.

CDR3 in DNA: TGTGCCAGCAGTGATCAACCGGGGACAGGGACTGAAGCTTTCTTT. It yields the protein CASSDQPGTGTEAFF. The J gene is TRBJ1-1, the V gene TRBV6-4, with 9 bases identical to TRBD1. V was clipped by 3 bases and J by 5 bases; unmatched bases: 7. The CDR3 extends over 15 amino acids. Germline V gives CDR1 MRHNA, CDR2 SNTAGT.